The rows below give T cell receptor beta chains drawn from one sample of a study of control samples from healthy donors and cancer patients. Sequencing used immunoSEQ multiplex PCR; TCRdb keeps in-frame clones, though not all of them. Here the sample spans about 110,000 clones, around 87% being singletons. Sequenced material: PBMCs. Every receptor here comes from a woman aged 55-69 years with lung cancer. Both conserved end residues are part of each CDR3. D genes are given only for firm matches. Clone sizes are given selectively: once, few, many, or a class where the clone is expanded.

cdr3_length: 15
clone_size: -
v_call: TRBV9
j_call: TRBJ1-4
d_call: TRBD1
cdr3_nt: TGTGCCAGCAGCGGCCGGACAGGGGTTAATGAAAAACTGTTTTTT
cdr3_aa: CASSGRTGVNEKLFF

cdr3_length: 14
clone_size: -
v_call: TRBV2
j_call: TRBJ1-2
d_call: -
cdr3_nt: TGTGCCAGCAGTGAGAGGGATTTCTTTAGCGGCTACACCTTC
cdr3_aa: CASSERDFFSGYTF

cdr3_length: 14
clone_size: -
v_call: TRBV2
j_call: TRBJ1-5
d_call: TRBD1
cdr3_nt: TGTGCCAGCGGCCGGGACAGGGGGAATCAGCCCCAGCATTTT
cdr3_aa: CASGRDRGNQPQHF

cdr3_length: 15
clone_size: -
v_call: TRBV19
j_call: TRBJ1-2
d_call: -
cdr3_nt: TGTGCCAGTAGCGTACAGGGAACCCCGAACTATGGCTACACCTTC
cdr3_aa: CASSVQGTPNYGYTF

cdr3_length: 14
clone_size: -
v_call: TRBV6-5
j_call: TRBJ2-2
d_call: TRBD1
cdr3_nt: TGTGCCAGCAGGACAGGGGCGAACACCGGGGAGCTGTTTTTT
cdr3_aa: CASRTGANTGELFF

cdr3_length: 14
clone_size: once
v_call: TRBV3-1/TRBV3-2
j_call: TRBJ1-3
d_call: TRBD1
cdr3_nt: TGTGCCAGCAGCGGGACAGGCTCTGGAAACACCATATATTTT
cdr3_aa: CASSGTGSGNTIYF

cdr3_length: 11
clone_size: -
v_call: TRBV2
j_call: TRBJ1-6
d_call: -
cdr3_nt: TGTGCCAGCGGGAATAATTCACCCCTCCACTTT
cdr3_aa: CASGNNSPLHF

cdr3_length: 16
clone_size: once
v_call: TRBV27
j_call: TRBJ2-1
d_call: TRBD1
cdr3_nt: TGTGCCAGCAGTTCGAAACAGGGGTATAGGTACAATGAGCAGTTCTTC
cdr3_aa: CASSSKQGYRYNEQFF

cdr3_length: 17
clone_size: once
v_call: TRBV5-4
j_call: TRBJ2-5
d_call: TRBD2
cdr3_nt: TGTGCCAGCAGTCCAAGGGGGACTAGCGGGAGTTTAAAGACCCAGTACTTC
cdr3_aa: CASSPRGTSGSLKTQYF

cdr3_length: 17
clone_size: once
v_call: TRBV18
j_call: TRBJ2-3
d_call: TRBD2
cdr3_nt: TGTGCCAGCTCACCCGCTCGAGCGGGGGGAGCGGCAGATACGCAGTATTTT
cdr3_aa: CASSPARAGGAADTQYF

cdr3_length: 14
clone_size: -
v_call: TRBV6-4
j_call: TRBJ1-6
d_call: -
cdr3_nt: TGTGCCAGCAGTGTCGACAGCTATAATTCACCCCTCCACTTT
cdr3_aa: CASSVDSYNSPLHF

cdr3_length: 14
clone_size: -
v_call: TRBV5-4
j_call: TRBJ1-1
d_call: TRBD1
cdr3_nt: TGTGCCAGCAGCCCGGGACAGCAGAACACTGAAGCTTTCTTT
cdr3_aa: CASSPGQQNTEAFF

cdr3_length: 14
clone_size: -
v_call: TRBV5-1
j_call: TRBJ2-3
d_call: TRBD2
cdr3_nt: TGCGCCAGCAGACGAACTAGCGGGGGGGATACGCAGTATTTT
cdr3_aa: CASRRTSGGDTQYF

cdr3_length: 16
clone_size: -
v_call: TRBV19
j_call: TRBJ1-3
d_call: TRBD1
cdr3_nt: TGTGCCAGTAGTATAGATCGGACAGGCCCTGGAAACACCATATATTTT
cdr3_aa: CASSIDRTGPGNTIYF